This T cell receptor (beta chain) was recovered during a study of Ad26.COV2.S vaccination and SARS-CoV-2 variants (dated by TCRdb to the early 2020s). The study in broad terms: Vaccine-arm donors came from COV1001, a multicentre, randomized, double-blind, placebo-controlled phase I-IIa trial of Ad26.COV2.S in healthy adults. Investigators did not know the trial group allocation while performing experiments and assessing outcomes. The TCR-sequenced set comprised around 30 samples: around 20 Ad26.COV2.S vaccine recipients, 5 placebo recipients and 8 SARS-CoV-2 convalescent individuals. TCRbeta repertoire sequencing was used to assess the specificity and breadth of SARS-CoV-2-reactive T cell receptors after Ad26.COV2.S vaccination. Trial participants were randomized into five groups of five, in which low-dose or high-dose Ad26.COV2.S was given once or twice, or placebo was given on both occasions. Ad26.COV2.S was administered intramuscularly at a dose of 5x10^10 or 1x10^11 viral particles, either as one shot or as two shots given 56 days apart. The research as a whole found: The study was not powered to compare responses between vaccine doses or regimens. Compared with placebo recipients, Ad26.COV2.S recipients showed higher spike-specific TCR breadth (P = 0.0014). Comparable non-spike TCR breadth was observed between vaccine and placebo recipients, consistent with only spike being contained in the vaccine. The authors noted that total T cell responses may have been underestimated by the TCR breadth and depth analyses. After vaccination, spike-specific CD8+ and CD4+ T cell responses were reported to show substantial breadth.

The meaning of the sample's treatment or condition label: about 20 received Ad26.COV2.S at low or high dose, single or two shots; 5 received placebo; per-sample allocation not given. For vaccine and placebo recipients, repertoires were sequenced using samples collected on day 63 after the first injection. Cohort 1b enrolled about 25 adults aged 18-55 years at a single site in Boston, USA, between 29 July and 7 August 2020. Ad26.COV2.S was a replication-incompetent adenovirus type 26 vector expressing a prefusion-stabilized SARS-CoV-2 spike protein from the original Wuhan strain. The immunoSEQ Assay was used to sequence TCRbeta CDR3 regions. After extraction, genomic DNA underwent amplification by bias-controlled multiplex PCR, followed by high-throughput sequencing. Turning to the authors' computational methods: Collapsing and filtering of sequences were performed to quantify the absolute abundance of each unique TCRbeta CDR3 region. T cell fraction was estimated by normalizing TCRbeta template counts to usable DNA, which was measured by amplifying reference genes present in all nucleated cells. Repertoire TCRs were annotated as SARS-CoV-2-specific by exact matching of V gene, CDR3 amino acid sequence and J gene to a known reactive TCR set. MIRA supplied the reference SARS-CoV-2 TCR set, which was filtered for enrichment in COVID-19-positive ImmuneCODE repertoires so that public or cross-reactive TCRs were removed. Using the MIRA antigens, annotated TCRs were further analysed by specific ORF or by position within an ORF. Breadth was defined as annotated unique rearrangements over total unique productive rearrangements; depth was the summed frequency of those rearrangements. Group comparisons of TCR breadth used two-sided Wilcoxon rank-sum tests. This immuneACCESS table, as held by TCRdb, lists in-frame sequences with V and J called but not all clones. Of the missing ones, under half trace to an unresolved V gene in checked studies; the others have no known cause. D and trimming were read from the DNA, whereas the V and J calls and clone size are those reported in that table. This sample lists fewer than 800,000 clones; around 90% were detected once. Clones ranked in the top ten supply about 1.5% of the sample.

About this clone itself: The antigen it recognizes is unknown. Within one base of it there is no much larger clone, and no base qualities were kept.

Looking up the germline V gene yields CDR1 SGHDT and CDR2 YYEEEE. Trimming leaves V shorter by 3 bases and J shorter by 4 bases, with the junction holding 1 base beyond the gene matches. The CDR3 numbers 13 residues from cysteine through phenylalanine. The entry retains the CDR3 DNA only, 39 bases that are in frame from base 1. This clonotype originated in a person aged 18-65 years who received the Ad26.COV2.S COVID-19 vaccine or a placebo. Source: peripheral blood, taken in a trial of Ad26.COV2.S vaccine versus placebo. The V and J genes are TRBV5-6 and TRBJ2-7; TRBD2 agrees with 10 junctional bases. CDR3 region: CASSSGLAYEQYF. The base sequence is TGTGCCAGCAGCTCGGGACTAGCGTACGAGCAGTACTTC.